The clone carrying this TCR beta chain was counted many times. Preparation of the TCRbeta library used unique molecular identifiers. TCRdb re-called the PCR reads with MiXCR, one entry per CDR3 protein. The repertoire has roughly 100,000 distinct CDR3 sequences, more than 7% of them found once; the top ten carry 6.9%. These data are taken from a study of T-cell reconstitution after alpha-beta-depleted transplantation in children. There are 14 residues in the CDR3. V lost 5 bases to trimming and J lost 6 bases; unmatched junction nucleotides: 7. This rearrangement joins TRBV12-3 or TRBV12-4 to TRBJ1-5; 7 bases are a match to TRBD1. This TCR was sampled from a human donor who donated a stem cell graft to a child with congenital amegakaryocytic thrombocytopenia. The sample consisted of PBMCs from the stem cell graft donor, taken from the stem cell graft. Here the CDR3 DNA reads TGTGCCAGCAGTCTTGACAGGGCAAGTCAGCCCCAGCATTTT. Its protein product is CASSLDRASQPQHF.